Listed below are T cell receptor beta chains from one sample, sequenced in a study of T cells in Graves' hyperthyroidism and ophthalmopathy. TCRdb redid the calling of the multiplex PCR reads with MiXCR, one entry per CDR3 protein. The sample includes about half a million distinct CDR3 sequences, roughly a sixth of them seen just once. The material sequenced was blood. All receptors come from a woman in her 30s with Graves' ophthalmopathy. Both conserved end residues are trimmed from each CDR3.

>TRBJ2-3|TRBV7-2
ASSFPSGSYQDTQY
>TRBJ2-1|TRBV5-1
ASSLEPSRSAGHEQF
>TRBJ1-2|TRBV5-1
ATQQGGTGDGYT
>TRBJ1-1|TRBV4-1
ASSPVGYMNTEAF
>TRBJ2-5|TRBV5-6
ASSPSGSEETQY
>TRBJ2-7|TRBV9
ASKRDLRGQQY
>TRBJ2-3|TRBV20-1
SAVVGGRADTQY
>TRBJ2-1|TRBV11-2
TSSLEAEAVQF
>TRBJ2-3|TRBV7-2
ASSLTPGQQYGLALSTDTQY
>TRBJ2-7|TRBV6-1
ASSSEGNEQY
>TRBJ2-3|TRBV7-3
ASSLTGQETDTQY
>TRBJ2-7|TRBV28
AIRPQDYYEQY
>TRBJ2-3|TRBV9
ASSVVGSGYTDTQY
>TRBJ1-3|TRBV28
ASSYDGASGNTIY
>TRBJ2-7|TRBV7-2
ASSQSITYEQY
>TRBJ2-1|TRBV14
ASSASGAGGDEQF
>TRBJ2-1|TRBV9
ASSSVLAGGTEQF
>TRBJ2-3|TRBV6-1
ASSSRWITDTQY
>TRBJ2-1|TRBV3-1
ASSQTSDEQF
>TRBJ2-2|TRBV11-2
ASSFLQGATIRPNTGELF
>TRBJ1-4|TRBV30
AWSVTGYNEKLF
>TRBJ2-1|TRBV14
ASSPTGILSYNEQF
>TRBJ2-7|TRBV7-2
ASRGGQGRYEQY
>TRBJ1-1|TRBV24-1
ATSEQGNTEAF
>TRBJ1-2|TRBV6-2/TRBV6-3
ASSYSAIGTNYGYT
>TRBJ2-7|TRBV5-1
ASSLTGDGYEQY
>TRBJ2-5|TRBV20-1
SASILAQETQY
>TRBJ2-7|TRBV7-9
ASSLFGSHYEQY
>TRBJ1-5|TRBV3-1
ASSQDGQPQH
>TRBJ2-5|TRBV6-2/TRBV6-3
ASSSPSGRGETQY
>TRBJ2-5|TRBV10-3
AISEVDLETQY
>TRBJ2-5|TRBV12-5
ASGFEQAETQY
>TRBJ2-2|TRBV2
ASSEAHPGELF
>TRBJ1-3|TRBV20-1
SATGTPSGNTIY
>TRBJ2-7|TRBV11-2
ASSLTGFEQY
>TRBJ2-7|TRBV13
ASSAPGLAGREQY
>TRBJ2-7|TRBV19
ASSIRDRGPRQY